One T cell receptor (beta chain) is described in this entry. Antigen specificity is unknown. The CDR3 runs to 20 residues. After removal of 5 bases from V and 2 bases from J, the junction contained 21 bases not matched to a gene. In germline, CDR1 is SGHTA, CDR2 FQGTGA. Time point in this sample: newly diagnosed GD, antithyroid drugs for less than 3 months. PBMCs provided the RNA from which the TCR library was made. The sample originates from a study of regulatory T cells in long-lasting Graves disease. Study at large: Graves' patients with a new diagnosis had received antithyroid drugs under 3 months.

Study findings and constraints: Persistent disease showed a preference for TRBV28, TRBJ1-2 and TRBJ2-5. TCR diversity was lower in persistent Graves' patients (versus newly diagnosed ones).

Through Arm-PCR of CDR3 regions and iRepertoire HTBI primers, TCR beta libraries were built. TCRdb re-analysed the multiplex PCR reads in MiXCR, keeping a single row per CDR3 protein. The sample has 560,000 or so distinct CDR3 sequences; about 16% are singletons. These data are also associated with another study on T cells in Graves' hyperthyroidism and ophthalmopathy. This second study notes: Initially, a first-round RT-PCR of the TCR CDR3 employed the HTBI primer set.

The sample here was peripheral blood mononuclear cells (PBMCs), taken at new diagnosis, from a patient treated with antithyroid drugs. This clonotype originated in a man in his late teens or twenties with Graves disease. The chain links TRBV7-3 to TRBJ2-3, with 8 bases that match TRBD2. CDR3 residues: CASSAKRGLGLDFLTDTQYF. The CDR3 nucleotides read TGTGCCAGCAGCGCTAAAAGGGGACTAGGTTTAGATTTCCTCACAGATACGCAGTATTTT. The variable domain in full, completed from reference TRBV7-3 and TRBJ2-3, reads GAGVSQTPSNKVTEKGKYVELRCDPISGHTALYWYRQSLGQGPEFLIYFQGTGAADDSGLPNDRFFAVRPEGSVSTLKIQRTERGDSAVYLCASSAKRGLGLDFLTDTQYFGPGTRLTVL.